Listed here are 7 T cell receptor beta chains from one sample, sequenced in a study of blood T cell repertoires in COVID-19. Clones were read by immunoSEQ multiplex PCR, and TCRdb kept only the in-frame ones, dropping some. The sample holds over 200,000 clones, around 80% seen once. Sequencing was performed on peripheral blood. All receptors derive from a man at least 80 years old with acute or convalescent COVID-19.

The chain carries TRBV7-2 and TRBJ1-3, with D unclear. Germline V lookup: CDR1 SGHTA, CDR2 FQGNSA. CDR3 length: 16 amino acids. The V end was cut by 5 bases, the J end by 2 bases, with 16 bases between. CDR3 sequence reads: CASSPVGIGAGNTIYF. The CDR3 nucleotides read TGTGCCAGCAGCCCCGTTGGTATAGGAGCTGGAAACACCATATATTTT.

This clone was counted a single time. V gene TRBV5-8 combines with J gene TRBJ1-2; D possibly corresponds to TRBD1 (5 bases). Trimming pared 0 bases from V and 4 bases from J, leaving 10 bases between. The CDR3 has 14 residues. The V gene's germline CDR1 is SGHTS and CDR2 YDEGEE. The CDR3 bases are TGTGCCAGCAGCTTGGTTCAGGGTGGCTATGGCTACACCTTC. Amino acids: CASSLVQGGYGYTF.

Only a few counts were recorded for this clone. The chain has TRBV18 and TRBJ2-1; D possibly corresponds to TRBD1 (6 bases). Germline V gene lookup returns CDR1 KGHSH and CDR2 LQKENI. This CDR3 contains 13 residues. Trimming shortened V by 5 bases and J by 7 bases, and 12 bases separated the two germline ends. This CDR3 reads CASSSTGLNEQFF. The CDR3, as DNA: TGTGCCAGCTCATCAACAGGGTTGAATGAGCAGTTCTTC.

The chain couples TRBV11-2 to TRBJ2-7; the match to TRBD2 covers 7 bases. The J segment lost 1 base and the V segment lost 5 bases, leaving 11 bases of the junction unmatched. Germline V gene sequence: CDR1 SGHAT, CDR2 FQNNGV. The CDR3 extends over 16 amino acids. Here the CDR3 reads CASSKDHGRGSYEQYF. The CDR3 bases are TGTGCCAGCAGCAAAGACCATGGGCGGGGGTCCTACGAGCAGTACTTC.

The chain joins TRBV28 to TRBJ2-7, with a weak D call TRBD2 (6 bases). The V end lost 5 bases, the J end lost 0 bases, and 17 bases lay between the germline ends. Germline CDR1 is MDHEN and CDR2 is SYDVKM. This CDR3 comprises 16 residues. Here the CDR3 DNA reads TGTGCCAGCAGTACCCCTGGGCGGGACCGCTCCTACGAGCAGTACTTC. It codes for CASSTPGRDRSYEQYF.

The rearrangement uses TRBV19 and TRBJ2-4; D is undetermined. The V gene lost 9 bases and the J gene lost 0 bases, with 15 bases spanning the gap. The CDR3 runs 15 residues. The V gene's germline CDR1 is LNHDA and CDR2 SQIVND (reference sequence). CDR3 in DNA: TGTGCCAGCGCCGGCAGGCACCTAGCCAAAAACATTCAGTACTTC. This encodes CASAGRHLAKNIQYF.

V gene TRBV6-1 combines with J gene TRBJ1-4; D is ambiguous. This CDR3 region has 17 residues. Germline CDR1 reads MNHNS; CDR2 reads SASEGT. V was shortened by 0 bases and J by 8 bases, with 19 bases between the two germline ends. CDR3 coding DNA: TGTGCCAGCAGTGAAGCGCCCAGAAGATTCCAAAACGAAAAACTGTTTTTT. It is translated as CASSEAPRRFQNEKLFF.